These 8 T cell receptor beta chains were sequenced from one sample in a study of cytomegalovirus exposure and HLA in healthy donors. Primers for the PCR totalled 60 Vbeta and 13 Jbeta. Method: immunoSEQ multiplex PCR; TCRdb's copy keeps in-frame clones and lacks some. Altogether roughly 160,000 clones are present, 75% to 85% being singletons, with the ten largest covering around 11%. Sequences were obtained from PBMCs. These receptors all stem from a man in his fifties or sixties in good health and CMV-seropositive.

The rearrangement links TRBV6-1 to TRBJ1-1, with D possibly being TRBD1 (5 bases). The CDR3 is made up of 14 amino acids. Trimming shortened V by 4 bases and J by 8 bases, and 17 bases separated the two germline ends. Germline V gives CDR1 MNHNS, CDR2 SASEGT. The CDR3 protein is CASSVEYSRTEAFF. Here the CDR3 DNA reads TGTGCCAGCAGTGTGGAGTATAGTAGGACAGAAGCTTTCTTT.

The table lists this clone with a few counts. This rearrangement joins TRBV4-2 to TRBJ2-7; D perhaps matches TRBD1 (8 bases). V was clipped by 4 bases and J by 2 bases, with 15 bases between them. The CDR3 totals 15 residues. CDR1 is LGHNA, CDR2 YNFKEQ, per germline. DNA of the CDR3: TGTGCCAGCAGCCCGGACAGGGAGGGGCCCTACGAGCAGTACTTC. Amino acids: CASSPDREGPYEQYF.

The chain combines TRBV7-2 with TRBJ2-1, with 8 nucleotides matching TRBD2. CDR1 is SGHTA, CDR2 FQGNSA, per germline. The CDR3 consists of 16 residues. V was clipped by 1 base and J by 7 bases; unmatched bases: 9. The CDR3 DNA follows: TGTGCCAGCAGCTTAGGATCATCACTAGCGGTTAATGAGCAGTTCTTC. Its translation is CASSLGSSLAVNEQFF.

The chain couples TRBV27 to TRBJ2-5; 8 positions agree with TRBD1. The end of the DNA aligns better with TRBJ2-7, so the J call may be wrong. Germline CDR1 MNHEY, CDR2 SMNVEV (reference sequence). CDR3 size: 15 residues. CDR3 sequence (DNA): TGTGCCAGCATGTTAAGGACAGGGACCCGGGACGAGCAGTACTTC. Translated: CASMLRTGTRDEQYF.

The rearrangement uses TRBV2 and TRBJ2-7; the match to TRBD2 covers 8 bases. The V segment lost 0 bases and the J segment 3 bases; nucleotides outside the gene matches: 10. The CDR3 length is 17 residues. CDR1 is SNHLY and CDR2 is FYNNEI in the germline V gene. The CDR3 sequence: CASSEALYLAGFYEQYF. Written as DNA, the CDR3 is TGTGCCAGCAGTGAAGCGCTTTATCTAGCGGGCTTCTACGAGCAGTACTTC.

The chain employs TRBV19 and TRBJ2-7, with D maybe TRBD1 (6 bases). V was trimmed by 6 bases and J by 3 bases, leaving 18 bases between them. Per the germline V gene, CDR1 is LNHDA and CDR2 is SQIVND (reference sequence). The CDR3 covers 15 residues. This chain's CDR3 is CASSPKDSHIYEQYF. Here the CDR3 DNA reads TGTGCCAGTAGCCCTAAGGACAGTCACATCTACGAGCAGTACTTC.

This clone was observed a single time. The chain recombines TRBV27 with TRBJ2-7; D possibly corresponds to TRBD1 (6 bases). With 0 bases removed from V and 5 bases from J, the gap between germline ends came to 8 bases. Germline CDR1 and CDR2: MNHEY and SMNVEV (reference sequence). CDR3 length equals 13 residues. The CDR3 loop reads CASSLSQGNEQYF. CDR3 in DNA: TGTGCCAGCAGTTTATCACAGGGTAACGAGCAGTACTTC.

V usage is TRBV2 and J usage is TRBJ1-5; 7 bases line up with TRBD1. The junction had 6 bases not matched to a gene; V was cut back by 8 bases and J by 5 bases. Germline V CDR1 and CDR2: SNHLY, FYNNEI. The CDR3 has 13 residues. As DNA, the CDR3 is TGTGCCAGCGGACAGGAGGCGGATCAGCCCCAGCATTTT. Its protein is CASGQEADQPQHF.